The 27 T cell receptor beta chains given below trace back to one sample, sequenced in a study of cytomegalovirus exposure and HLA in healthy donors. Some clones are missing from TCRdb's copy, which holds only in-frame ones; the method was immunoSEQ multiplex PCR. Found here are 200,000 to 300,000 clones, roughly 86% of them singletons; the top ten hold around 1.2%. The sample was PBMCs. The receptor source for this set is a woman in her 30s in good health and CMV-seropositive.

A remark on this clone: An end of the junction does not agree with germline; a read error may underlie this. In DNA form, the CDR3 reads TGTGCTAGCAGCCCCGGGACTAGTACGGAGACCCAGTACTTC. Encoded protein: CASSPGTSTETQYF. The chain couples TRBV7-7 to TRBJ2-5, with 8 positions matching TRBD2. This CDR3 has 14 residues. Germline V gene sequence: CDR1 SSHAT, CDR2 FNYEAQ (reference sequence).

The table lists this clone with a few counts. The chain carries TRBV28 and TRBJ1-5; the D is unclear. The germline V gene has CDR1 MDHEN and CDR2 SYDVKM. The CDR3 has 14 residues. The ends were cut back, 3 bases at V and 7 bases at J, with 13 bases in the middle. For the CDR3, the DNA is TGTGCCAGCAGTTTCTGGGAGGGAGCCCAGCCCCAGCATTTT. Amino acids: CASSFWEGAQPQHF.

A word on this clone: A junction end diverges from the germline sequence, so it may reflect a read error. This sample also contains other DNA sequences that code for the same CDR3. CDR3 sequence reads: CASSLSENTEAFF. CDR3 coding DNA: TGTGCTAGCAGCCTTAGCGAGAACACTGAAGCTTTCTTT. This chain connects TRBV7-7 to TRBJ1-1; D call uncertain. CDR1 is SSHAT, CDR2 FNYEAQ, per germline (reference sequence). This CDR3 has 13 amino acids.

To note about this clone: At one end the junction does not follow the germline gene, possibly because of a read error. The chain has TRBV10-3 and TRBJ2-5; D uncertain. This CDR3 is 15 amino acids long. Germline CDR1 is ENHRY and CDR2 is SYGVKD. The CDR3, as DNA: TGTGCCATCAGTGAGCTCCGAGACGGTCAAGAGGCCCAGTACTTC. Translation gives CAISELRDGQEAQYF.

The gene calls are TRBV27 and TRBJ2-2, with D possibly being TRBD1 (7 bases). The CDR3 spans 17 residues. Germline V gene sequence: CDR1 MNHEY, CDR2 SMNVEV (reference sequence). Trimming cost V 1 base and J 0 bases, with 12 bases left between them. Written as DNA, the CDR3 is TGTGCCAGCAGTTTATGGGCGGGACAGCCGAACACCGGGGAGCTGTTTTTT. Protein: CASSLWAGQPNTGELFF.

This clone was found a few times. The V gene is TRBV10-2, the J gene TRBJ2-7; possibly TRBD2 for D (5 bases). Germline lookup yields CDR1 WSHSY and CDR2 SAAADI. Trimming stripped 8 bases from V and 2 bases from J, with 10 bases between. This CDR3 has 12 residues. The CDR3 DNA reads as TGCGCCAGCGCCGGACTTGCCTACGAGCAGTACTTC. It codes for CASAGLAYEQYF.

This chain connects TRBV6-5 to TRBJ2-7; TRBD2 might be the D (6 bases). The V gene's germline CDR1 is MNHEY and CDR2 SVGAGI. The germline V and J ends were trimmed by 6 bases and 6 bases, with 9 bases remaining between them. This CDR3 spans 11 amino acids. CDR3 coding DNA: TGTGCCAGCAGCCTGCGGGGCGAGCAGTACTTC. As protein: CASSLRGEQYF.

The rearrangement joins TRBV6-1 to TRBJ1-3; possibly TRBD1 for D (6 bases). CDR3 length: 15 amino acids. Trimming cost V 11 bases and J 2 bases, with 19 bases left between them. From germline, CDR1 is MNHNS and CDR2 SASEGT. Written as DNA, the CDR3 is TGTGCCGGCGGGCGGGGGGGCCGAACTGGAAACACCATATATTTT. Translation gives CAGGRGGRTGNTIYF.

Here the CDR3 DNA reads TGTGCCAGCAGTATGCTCGGATTTGGGTCAACAGGGGAAGCTTTCTTT. Translating it yields CASSMLGFGSTGEAFF. The chain recombines TRBV28 with TRBJ1-1; tentative D call: TRBD1 (6 bases). This CDR3 region has 16 residues. Germline V gene sequence: CDR1 MDHEN, CDR2 SYDVKM. The V gene lost 5 bases and the J gene lost 8 bases, with 24 bases spanning the gap. The whole variable domain, filled in from reference TRBV28 and TRBJ1-1, reads DVKVTQSSRYLVKRTGEKVFLECVQDMDHENMFWYRQDPGLGLRLIYFSYDVKMKEKGDIPEGYSVSREKKERFSLILESASTNQTSMYLCASSMLGFGSTGEAFFGQGTRLTVV.

The chain links TRBV25-1 to TRBJ2-2; D is uncertain. The germline gives CDR1 MGHDK, CDR2 SYGVNS. Trimming left V 3 bases short and J 4 bases short, with 12 bases between. The CDR3 is 15 amino acids. Here the CDR3 reads CASSDNAVVTGELFF. Written as DNA, the CDR3 is TGTGCCAGCAGTGATAATGCGGTTGTCACCGGGGAGCTGTTTTTT.

This chain links TRBV30 with TRBJ2-7; 11 positions agree with TRBD2. This CDR3 comprises 14 residues. CDR1 is GTSNPN and CDR2 is SVGIG in the germline V gene (reference sequence). V was pared by 8 bases and J by 2 bases, with 8 bases of the junction left unmatched. The chain's CDR3 is CALSTSGTPYEQYF. The CDR3 DNA is TGTGCCCTTTCGACTAGCGGGACCCCCTACGAGCAGTACTTC.

The gene calls are TRBV6-5 and TRBJ1-4, with D perhaps TRBD1 (6 bases). This CDR3 region has 14 residues. Germline assignment: CDR1 MNHEY and CDR2 SVGAGI. V was shortened by 4 bases and J by 6 bases, with 12 bases between the two germline ends. The CDR3, as DNA: TGTGCCAGCAGTTCCGGACAGTATGATGAAAAACTGTTTTTT. Protein product: CASSSGQYDEKLFF.

The V call is TRBV4-1, the J call TRBJ1-4, with D uncertain. The V gene lost 1 base and the J gene lost 2 bases, with 14 bases spanning the gap. The CDR3 is made up of 17 amino acids. Germline-derived CDR1 and CDR2 are MGHRA and YSYEKL. CDR3 DNA sequence: TGCGCCAGCAGCCAAGGGTACAGCTTTTCGACTAATGAAAAACTGTTTTTT. This codes for CASSQGYSFSTNEKLFF.

This rearrangement joins TRBV29-1 to TRBJ2-5; 8 bases fit TRBD2. V lost 4 bases and J lost 2; bases outside the gene matches: 3. CDR3 length: 13 residues. CDR1 is SQVTM and CDR2 is ANQGSEA in the germline V gene. The CDR3 loop reads CSVAASGQETQYF. The CDR3 DNA follows: TGCAGCGTTGCGGCTAGCGGGCAAGAGACCCAGTACTTC. Drawing the rest from reference TRBV29-1 and TRBJ2-5, the complete variable domain is SAVISQKPSRDICQRGTSLTIQCQVDSQVTMMFWYRQQPGQSLTLIATANQGSEATYESGFVIDKFPISRPNLTFSTLTVSNMSPEDSSIYLCSVAASGQETQYFGPGTRLLVL.

V is TRBV7-9 and J is TRBJ1-4; possibly TRBD1 for D (6 bases). V lost 5 bases, J lost 8 bases, and 15 bases lay in between. Germline lookup yields CDR1 SEHNR and CDR2 FQNEAQ (reference sequence). The CDR3 contains 14 residues. DNA of the CDR3: TGTGCCAGCAGCGGCGACAGGAACCCAGAAAAACTGTTTTTT. This encodes CASSGDRNPEKLFF.

This chain uses TRBV10-3 with TRBJ2-7; 9 bases match TRBD1. Germline V gene data show CDR1 as ENHRY and CDR2 as SYGVKD. This CDR3 contains 14 residues. V lost 3 bases to trimming and J lost 6 bases; unmatched junction nucleotides: 6. As DNA, the CDR3 is TGTGCCATCAGTGAAGGGACAGGGAGAACCGAGCAGTACTTC. It codes for CAISEGTGRTEQYF.

The chain links TRBV1 to TRBJ2-3; the listed D gene, TRBD1, was not tested against the DNA. TRBV1 has pseudogene status. The CDR3 runs to 13 residues. For the CDR3, the DNA is TGCTCGGGTAGGACAGGGGTGACAGATACGCAGTATTTT. Translating gives CSGRTGVTDTQYF.

J is TRBJ2-1 and V is TRBV5-1; possibly TRBD2 for D (5 bases). V was shortened by 0 bases and J by 4 bases, with 14 bases between the two germline ends. Germline loops: CDR1 SGHRS, CDR2 YFSETQ. The CDR3 spans 16 residues. CDR3 loop: CASSLAPITSYNEQFF. CDR3 DNA: TGCGCCAGCAGCTTGGCCCCTATAACTAGTTACAATGAGCAGTTCTTC.

The V gene is TRBV27, the J gene TRBJ2-6; a possible D gene is TRBD2 (5 bases). Per germline, CDR1 MNHEY and CDR2 SMNVEV (reference sequence). The V end was cut by 6 bases, the J end by 0 bases, with 9 bases between. This CDR3 is 15 amino acids long. The CDR3 nucleotides are TGTGCCAGCAGGCACGGGAACTCTGGGGCCAACGTCCTGACTTTC. Amino acids: CASRHGNSGANVLTF.

The chain recombines TRBV9 with TRBJ2-1, with 10 bases that match TRBD2. The J segment lost 6 bases and the V segment lost 4 bases, leaving 4 bases of the junction unmatched. The CDR3 is 14 residues long. Germline V gives CDR1 SGDLS, CDR2 YYNGEE. Here the CDR3 reads CASSIGTSANEQFF. CDR3 nucleotides: TGTGCCAGCAGCATCGGGACTAGCGCCAATGAGCAGTTCTTC.

The rearrangement joins TRBV30 to TRBJ2-7; D unclear. V lost 5 bases, J lost 4 bases, and 12 bases lay in between. The length of the CDR3 is 12 residues. Germline V gene sequence: CDR1 GTSNPN, CDR2 SVGIG (reference sequence). This CDR3 reads CAWCNSQYEQYF. CDR3 DNA sequence: TGTGCCTGGTGTAACAGTCAATACGAGCAGTACTTC.

The chain has TRBV2 and TRBJ2-7; D is uncertain. From germline, CDR1 is SNHLY and CDR2 FYNNEI. The V and J ends lost 5 bases and 3 bases respectively, with 11 bases between them. This CDR3 is built from 13 residues. CDR3 in DNA: TGTGCCAGCAGTTCTCCTACAGTCTACGAGCAGTACTTC. This codes for CASSSPTVYEQYF.

This clone was seen once. The V and J genes are TRBV27 and TRBJ2-2, with 8 bases lining up with TRBD2. Germline assignment: CDR1 MNHEY and CDR2 SMNVEV (reference sequence). The CDR3 spans 16 residues. With 0 bases clipped from V and 3 bases from J, the junction kept 3 bases outside the gene matches. The CDR3 reads CASSLSWTSHTGELFF. CDR3 nucleotides: TGTGCCAGCAGTTTATCCTGGACTAGCCACACCGGGGAGCTGTTTTTT.

The V and J genes are TRBV7-3 and TRBJ1-1; D gene ambiguous. The CDR3 contains 13 residues. V lost 3 bases, J lost 3 bases, and 8 bases lay in between. Looked up from germline, CDR1 is SGHTA and CDR2 is FQGTGA. The CDR3 DNA sequence: TGTGCCAGCAGCTTGTTTTATTACACTGAAGCTTTCTTT. It yields the protein CASSLFYYTEAFF.

V is TRBV28 and J is TRBJ1-2; D gene ambiguous. The CDR3 has 14 residues. Germline-derived CDR1 and CDR2 are MDHEN and SYDVKM. The V and J ends lost 4 bases and 1 base respectively, with 10 bases between them. The DNA for the CDR3 is TGTGCCAGCAGTTCTCCGGGAGATAACTATGGCTACACCTTC. Protein: CASSSPGDNYGYTF.

J is TRBJ2-1 and V is TRBV25-1, with 9 bases fitting TRBD2. With 8 bases clipped from V and 4 bases from J, the junction kept 6 bases outside the gene matches. This CDR3 region has 14 residues. The germline gives CDR1 MGHDK, CDR2 SYGVNS. CDR3 DNA: TGTGCCAGCCTTAGCGGGAGTGTGTACAATGAGCAGTTCTTC. This translates into CASLSGSVYNEQFF. Using reference TRBV25-1 and TRBJ2-1 for the parts outside the CDR3, the full variable domain is EADIYQTPRYLVIGTGKKITLECSQTMGHDKMYWYQQDPGMELHLIHYSYGVNSTEKGDLSSESTVSRIRTEHFPLTLESARPSHTSQYLCASLSGSVYNEQFFGPGTRLTVL.

About this clone itself: The same CDR3 is also encoded by other DNA sequences in this sample. The chain links TRBV6-5 to TRBJ2-2; TRBD2 aligns across 7 bases. Per the germline V gene, CDR1 is MNHEY and CDR2 is SVGAGI. This CDR3 spans 14 amino acids. V trimming: 2 bases; J trimming: 5 bases; junction bases outside the gene matches: 2. The CDR3 spells CASSYDSGTGELFF. CDR3 nucleotide sequence: TGTGCCAGCAGTTACGATAGCGGGACCGGGGAGCTGTTTTTT.